The 18 T cell receptor beta chains below come from one sample, sequenced in a study of identical twins. TCRdb processed the 5' RACE reads anew with MiXCR; each CDR3 protein has one entry. The top ten clones hold 0.8% to 1% of a sample with 650,000 to 800,000 distinct CDR3 sequences, under 9% of them seen once. The same specimen was also included in a second study, on yellow fever vaccine responses in identical twins.

Sequenced sample: PBMCs. The receptor set was obtained from a woman aged 18-29 years in good health.

This clonotype was seen a few times. The chain combines TRBV7-9 with TRBJ2-1; 10 bases fit TRBD2. V lost 5 bases to trimming and J lost 7 bases; unmatched junction nucleotides: 8. The V gene's germline CDR1 is SEHNR and CDR2 FQNEAQ (reference sequence). The CDR3 runs 15 residues. DNA of the CDR3: TGTGCCAGCAGCCAGGAGCGGGAGGGCCCAAATGAGCAGTTCTTC. Translating it yields CASSQEREGPNEQFF.

The CDR3 here is CASSPVTSGASYEQYF. The CDR3 coding sequence is TGTGCCAGCAGCCCGGTGACTAGCGGGGCATCATACGAGCAGTACTTC. The chain carries TRBV5-6 and TRBJ2-7, with TRBD2 identical over 11 bases. Germline-derived CDR1 and CDR2 are SGHDT and YYEEEE. CDR3 size: 16 residues. J gave up 4 bases and V 4 bases, and 10 bases lay outside the gene matches.

This clonotype was seen only a few times. V usage is TRBV6-5 and J usage is TRBJ2-7, with a tentative D call TRBD2 (6 bases). Germline CDR1 is MNHEY and CDR2 is SVGAGI. This CDR3 spans 16 amino acids. The germline V and J ends were trimmed by 2 bases and 5 bases, with 19 bases remaining between them. DNA for the CDR3: TGTGCCAGCAGTTACACCTCGGGAGTAAAGGGGAACGAGCAGTACTTC. Translating gives CASSYTSGVKGNEQYF.

The genes are TRBV4-1 and TRBJ2-1; possible D gene TRBD2, 7 bases. Germline CDR1 reads MGHRA; CDR2 reads YSYEKL. The CDR3 extends over 15 amino acids. V lost 0 bases, J lost 9 bases, and 15 bases lay in between. The CDR3 region is CASSQEVGGAGEQFF. The DNA for the CDR3 is TGCGCCAGCAGCCAAGAGGTGGGGGGGGCGGGTGAGCAGTTCTTC.

This clonotype was counted only a few times. This chain uses TRBV3-1 with TRBJ2-1; 10 bases fit TRBD2. This CDR3 has 15 amino acids. V lost 1 base to trimming and J lost 8 bases; unmatched junction nucleotides: 5. Germline assignment: CDR1 LGHDT and CDR2 YNNKEL (reference sequence). CDR3 loop: CASSQGSGGAYEQFF. The CDR3 nucleotides read TGTGCCAGCAGCCAAGGGAGCGGGGGGGCCTATGAGCAGTTCTTC.

This clonotype appeared a few times. This chain links TRBV2 with TRBJ2-7; 7 bases align to TRBD2. Germline trimming cut 7 bases from V and 3 bases from J; bases unmatched to any gene: 15. Germline CDR1 and CDR2: SNHLY and FYNNEI. The CDR3 extends over 16 amino acids. The DNA of the CDR3 is TGTGCCAGCACTTCTAAGGGGCGGGAGCCCTACTACGAGCAGTACTTC. It specifies CASTSKGREPYYEQYF.

This chain links TRBV6-1 with TRBJ2-1, with 11 bases that match TRBD2. V trimming: 6 bases; J trimming: 4 bases; junction bases outside the gene matches: 5. The germline CDR1 and CDR2 sequences are MNHNS and SASEGT. The CDR3 contains 15 residues. Written as DNA, the CDR3 is TGTGCCAGCAGCCTAGCGGGGGGATATTACAATGAGCAGTTCTTC. It translates to CASSLAGGYYNEQFF.

This clonotype was seen a handful of times. The CDR3 DNA sequence: TGCGCCAGCAGCCAAGACAGGGCACCATATGGCTACACCTTC. Translated: CASSQDRAPYGYTF. V gene TRBV4-3 combines with J gene TRBJ1-2; D might be TRBD1 (5 bases). Between the trimmed V and J ends, which lost 0 bases and 5 bases, there was a span of 10 bases. The CDR3 runs to 14 residues. CDR1 is LGHNA and CDR2 is YSLEER in the germline V gene.

The J gene is TRBJ2-7, the V gene TRBV4-2; D is perhaps TRBD2 (5 bases). Germline-derived CDR1 and CDR2 are LGHNA and YNFKEQ. This CDR3 region has 15 residues. Trimming stripped 4 bases from V and 5 bases from J, with 18 bases between. CDR3 nucleotides: TGTGCCAGCAGCCGAGAGCTGGACTTTCGGGACGAGCAGTACTTC. This sequence encodes CASSRELDFRDEQYF.

CDR3 sequence: CASSIEATGTGELFF. In nucleotides, the CDR3 is TGTGCCAGTAGTATAGAAGCGACAGGGACCGGGGAGCTGTTTTTT. V and J are TRBV19 and TRBJ2-2, with TRBD1 matching 7 bases. CDR3 length: 15 amino acids. Losses at the gene ends were 0 bases for V and 5 bases for J; bases not matched to a gene: 3. Germline CDR1 and CDR2: LNHDA and SQIVND (reference sequence).

This clonotype was picked up many times. The genes are TRBV4-3 and TRBJ2-1, with D possibly being TRBD2 (5 bases). This CDR3 spans 16 amino acids. CDR1 is LGHNA and CDR2 is YSLEER in the germline V gene. With 0 bases removed from V and 2 bases from J, the gap between germline ends came to 11 bases. The chain's CDR3 is CASSQDRTATYNEQFF. CDR3 nucleotide sequence: TGCGCCAGCAGCCAAGATAGGACTGCGACCTACAATGAGCAGTTCTTC.

At least ten counts were recorded for this clonotype. The V gene is TRBV24-1, the J gene TRBJ2-1; D is possibly TRBD1 (8 bases). Germline V CDR1 and CDR2: KGHDR, SFDVKD. The V end was cut by 6 bases, the J end by 3 bases, with 11 bases between. The CDR3 contains 14 residues. The chain's CDR3 is CATSYRGGYNEQFF. The CDR3 DNA sequence: TGTGCCACCAGTTACAGGGGGGGCTACAATGAGCAGTTCTTC.

This clonotype occurred many times. The rearrangement joins TRBV7-2 to TRBJ2-7, with 10 bases matching TRBD2. The germline V gene encodes CDR1 SGHTA and CDR2 FQGNSA. V lost 4 bases, J lost 2 bases, and 5 bases stayed unmatched. This CDR3 region has 15 residues. The CDR3: CASSSIAGGTYEQYF. The CDR3 nucleotides are TGTGCCAGCAGCTCGATAGCGGGAGGAACCTACGAGCAGTACTTC.

This clonotype was seen many times. The J gene is TRBJ2-7, the V gene TRBV7-2, with 8 bases lining up with TRBD2. The junction had 10 bases not matched to a gene; V was cut back by 1 base and J by 8 bases. The germline CDR1 and CDR2 sequences are SGHTA and FQGNSA. This CDR3 is 15 amino acids long. The CDR3 is CASSLVPGGFFQQYF. Here the CDR3 DNA reads TGTGCCAGCAGCTTAGTCCCGGGGGGGTTCTTTCAGCAGTACTTC.

This clonotype was recorded a few times. The V call is TRBV12-3 or TRBV12-4, the J call TRBJ2-7; tentatively, D is TRBD2 (6 bases). This CDR3 is built from 11 residues. The V end was cut by 3 bases, the J end by 8 bases, with 8 bases between. Here the CDR3 DNA reads TGTGCCAGCAGTTTGGGGGGTCAGCAGTACTTC. It specifies CASSLGGQQYF.

This clonotype was observed at least ten times. This rearrangement joins TRBV5-6 to TRBJ2-5, with D unclear. Germline V gene data show CDR1 as SGHDT and CDR2 as YYEEEE. V was pared by 2 bases and J by 3 bases, with 8 bases between. This CDR3 comprises 13 residues. The CDR3 nucleotides are TGTGCCAGCAGCTTTCGGATCGAAGAGACCCAGTACTTC. As protein: CASSFRIEETQYF.

Concerning this clonotype itself: Here the CDR3 omits its conserved ending phenylalanine or tryptophan, so a read error is the likely source. V usage is TRBV9 and J usage is TRBJ2-2; D possibly uses TRBD1 or TRBD2 (5 bases each). Germline CDR1 SGDLS, CDR2 YYNGEE. The CDR3 sequence is 15 residues long. The CDR3 sequence: CASSAGTVNTGDLFS. The CDR3 DNA reads as TGTGCCAGCAGCGCCGGGACCGTGAACACCGGGGATCTGTTTTCT.

The chain carries TRBV6-1 and TRBJ2-6, with D unclear. Germline-derived CDR1 and CDR2 are MNHNS and SASEGT. The V end was cut by 7 bases, the J end by 1 base, with 11 bases between. The CDR3 runs 15 residues. The CDR3 loop is CASTRLSSGANVLTF. The CDR3 DNA reads as TGTGCCAGCACTCGACTGTCTTCTGGGGCCAACGTCCTGACTTTC.